This T cell receptor beta chain stems from a study of OX40 agonist ivuxolimab in advanced cancers. Sequenced by immunoSEQ multiplex PCR; TCRdb stores in-frame clones only, minus some. The sample lists about 110,000 clones; 85% to 95% were seen once. CDR1 is SGDLS, CDR2 YYNGEE, per germline. Trimming shortened V by 3 bases and J by 0 bases, and 6 bases separated the two germline ends. This CDR3 spans 14 amino acids. Sequenced material: CD4+ or CD8+ T cells sorted from blood, taken in a trial of the OX40 agonist ivuxolimab. The sequence derives from an adult with an advanced solid tumor such as melanoma, head and neck, liver or kidney cancer. The chain couples TRBV9 to TRBJ1-4, with D maybe TRBD1 (6 bases). CDR3 in DNA: TGTGCCAGCAGCGAGGGGGCAACTAATGAAAAACTGTTTTTT. Protein: CASSEGATNEKLFF. Using reference TRBV9 and TRBJ1-4 for the parts outside the CDR3, the full variable domain is DSGVTQTPKHLITATGQRVTLRCSPRSGDLSVYWYQQSLDQGLQFLIQYYNGEERAKGNILERFSAQQFPDLHSELNLSSLELGDSALYFCASSEGATNEKLFFGSGTQLSVL.